A single sample gave rise to the 30 T cell receptor beta chains below, sequenced in a study of T cells after yellow fever vaccination. TCRdb re-called the 5' RACE reads through MiXCR, storing one row per CDR3 protein. The repertoire holds around 110,000 distinct CDR3 sequences, with around 8.6% as singletons. The sample was CD8+ T cells sorted from PBMCs, taken 45 days after the yellow fever booster vaccination. The receptor set was obtained from a man aged 25-45 years who received the YFV17D yellow fever vaccine.

The gene calls are TRBV29-1 and TRBJ2-1; the D is unclear. The CDR3 has 12 amino acids. Germline assignment: CDR1 SQVTM and CDR2 ANQGSEA. Deletions cut 4 bases from V and 0 bases from J, with 4 bases between. The CDR3 protein is CSVGGSYNEQFF. DNA for the CDR3: TGCAGCGTTGGTGGCTCCTACAATGAGCAGTTCTTC.

This clonotype was recorded many times. The chain couples TRBV12-3 or TRBV12-4 to TRBJ2-7, with D hard to call. V shed 5 bases and J shed 5 bases, with 16 bases lying between them. The CDR3 is 14 amino acids. The CDR3 sequence is CASSPLVISDEQYF. Written as DNA, the CDR3 is TGTGCCAGCAGTCCTCTAGTAATTTCCGACGAGCAGTACTTC.

This clonotype was counted only a few times. The chain employs TRBV27 and TRBJ1-1; D is unresolved. CDR3 size: 14 residues. V gave up 3 bases and J gave up 1 base, with 9 bases separating them. CDR1 is MNHEY, CDR2 SMNVEV, per germline (reference sequence). In DNA, the CDR3 is TGTGCCAGCAGTTTGGGTTGGAGGAACACTGAAGCTTTCTTT. Encoded protein: CASSLGWRNTEAFF.

The rearrangement uses TRBV5-5 and TRBJ2-1; D is unclear. This CDR3 contains 15 residues. The germline gives CDR1 SGHKS, CDR2 YYEKEE (reference sequence). Trimming cost V 1 base and J 1 base, with 9 bases left between them. In DNA, the CDR3 is TGTGCCAGCAGCTTGACGCGGTCGTCCTACAATGAGCAGTTCTTC. Translating gives CASSLTRSSYNEQFF. Supplemented by reference TRBV5-5 and TRBJ2-1, the full variable domain reads DAGVTQSPTHLIKTRGQQVTLRCSPISGHKSVSWYQQVLGQGPQFIFQYYEKEERGRGNFPDRFSARQFPNYSSELNVNALLLGDSALYLCASSLTRSSYNEQFFGPGTRLTVL.

This clonotype occurred a few times. The chain carries TRBV6-5 and TRBJ1-1; tentative D call: TRBD1 (5 bases). Trimming left V 6 bases short and J 4 bases short, with 15 bases between. Germline CDR1 and CDR2: MNHEY and SVGAGI. The CDR3 is 14 amino acids. The CDR3 DNA follows: TGTGCCAGCAGGGGACGGGGGGGGGGCACTGAAGCTTTCTTT. This translates into CASRGRGGGTEAFF.

This clonotype was seen ten or more times. At one end the junction does not follow the germline gene, possibly because of a read error. The CDR3 loop is CASSQVRGGSSEQYF. CDR3 bases: TGCGCCAGCAGCCAAGTAAGGGGGGGCTCCTCCGAGCAGTACTTC. The chain couples TRBV4-1 to TRBJ2-7; D perhaps matches TRBD2 (7 bases). Looked up from germline, CDR1 is MGHRA and CDR2 is YSYEKL. The CDR3 loop spans 15 amino acids.

This clonotype was recorded a few times. This chain uses TRBV15 with TRBJ2-5; 10 nucleotides match TRBD2. CDR1 and CDR2 from the germline V gene are LNHNV and YYDKDF (reference sequence). The length of the CDR3 is 20 residues. Trimming took 0 bases from V and 1 from J; bases not matched to a gene: 14. This CDR3 reads CATSRENIGVAGGLQETQYF. The CDR3 nucleotides are TGTGCCACCAGCAGAGAGAACATCGGGGTAGCGGGAGGCCTCCAAGAGACCCAGTACTTC.

In its sample, this clonotype was seen a few times. The rearrangement joins TRBV12-3 or TRBV12-4 to TRBJ1-5; 7 bases map to TRBD1. J gave up 3 bases and V 8 bases, and 7 bases lay outside the gene matches. There are 14 residues in the CDR3. CDR3 in amino acids: CASGGTVLNQPQHF. The CDR3 bases are TGTGCCAGCGGAGGGACAGTTCTCAATCAGCCCCAGCATTTT.

This clonotype was recorded at least ten times. The chain has TRBV15 and TRBJ1-1, with TRBD1 as a possible D gene (5 bases). Looked up from germline, CDR1 is LNHNV and CDR2 is YYDKDF (reference sequence). The CDR3 spans 15 residues. Trimming stripped 1 base from V and 4 bases from J, with 13 bases between. CDR3 in amino acids: CATSRGGVRGTEAFF. DNA of the CDR3: TGTGCCACCAGCAGAGGAGGGGTCCGGGGCACTGAAGCTTTCTTT.

This clonotype was counted many times. This chain uses TRBV5-1 with TRBJ2-1, with D hard to call. Trimming left V 0 bases short and J 10 bases short, with 8 bases between. The CDR3 covers 12 residues. From germline, CDR1 is SGHRS and CDR2 YFSETQ. CDR3 sequence: CASSLAGREQFF. The CDR3 region has the DNA TGCGCCAGCAGCTTGGCCGGTCGGGAGCAGTTCTTC. The full variable domain, rest sourced from reference TRBV5-1 and TRBJ2-1, is KAGVTQTPRYLIKTRGQQVTLSCSPISGHRSVSWYQQTPGQGLQFLFEYFSETQRNKGNFPGRFSGRQFSNSRSEMNVSTLELGDSALYLCASSLAGREQFFGPGTRLTVL.

This clonotype was counted many times. The CDR3 DNA follows: TGTGCCACCAGTGACTCTTCAGAGAGGCCCACGGGCGGTGAAAAACTGTTTTTT. The encoded protein is CATSDSSERPTGGEKLFF. This rearrangement joins TRBV24-1 to TRBJ1-4; unclear D gene. Trimming shortened V by 4 bases and J by 7 bases, and 24 bases separated the two germline ends. This CDR3 region has 18 residues. CDR1 is KGHDR and CDR2 is SFDVKD in the germline V gene.

This clonotype was counted ten times or more. The chain employs TRBV12-3 or TRBV12-4 and TRBJ2-1, with 9 bases lining up with TRBD2. The CDR3 totals 17 residues. After removal of 3 bases from V and 8 bases from J, the junction contained 14 bases not matched to a gene. The CDR3 here is CASSFSLLAGALDEQFF. The CDR3 nucleotides read TGTGCCAGCAGTTTTTCCCTGTTAGCGGGAGCGTTGGATGAGCAGTTCTTC.

For the CDR3, the DNA is TGTGCAAGTCGCTCCCTAGCGCTAGTCTACAATGAGCAGTTCTTC. Residues: CASRSLALVYNEQFF. The chain couples TRBV12-2 to TRBJ2-1. TRBV12-2 is a documented pseudogene. This CDR3 has 15 amino acids.

This clonotype was detected many times. This rearrangement joins TRBV6-5 to TRBJ1-6, with D uncertain. Trimming took off 8 bases at V and 11 bases at J, with 28 bases between the two ends. The germline V gene has CDR1 MNHEY and CDR2 SVGAGI. The length of the CDR3 is 17 residues. The CDR3 nucleotides are TGTGCCAGCTCTCCCGATGCGGGTCGTACCCGGTTGGCACCCCTCCACTTT. Its translation: CASSPDAGRTRLAPLHF.

This clonotype was detected many times. The genes are TRBV5-1 and TRBJ2-7, with TRBD2 as a possible D gene (6 bases). V lost 4 bases and J lost 7, with 9 bases in between. Germline V CDR1 and CDR2: SGHRS, YFSETQ. This CDR3 has 11 residues. Here the CDR3 reads CASSEGREQYF. The CDR3 nucleotides are TGCGCCAGCAGCGAGGGGAGGGAGCAGTACTTC.

This clonotype has a count of ten or more. This chain uses TRBV7-9 with TRBJ2-7; D is ambiguous. Germline lookup yields CDR1 SEHNR and CDR2 FQNEAQ (reference sequence). The CDR3 spans 15 residues. V was shortened by 0 bases and J by 2 bases, with 11 bases between the two germline ends. CDR3 sequence: CASSLAMGMAYEQYF. CDR3 DNA: TGTGCCAGCAGCTTAGCGATGGGGATGGCCTACGAGCAGTACTTC.

This clonotype was recorded at least ten times. J is TRBJ2-2 and V is TRBV20-1; D may be TRBD2 (5 bases). V lost 5 bases and J 3 bases, leaving 13 bases between the germline ends. CDR1 DFQATT and CDR2 SNEGSKA come from the germline V gene (reference sequence). The CDR3 extends over 14 amino acids. CDR3 sequence: CSAHVLVDTGELFF. In DNA form, the CDR3 reads TGCAGTGCTCATGTACTAGTTGACACCGGGGAGCTGTTTTTT.

In this sample, this clonotype turned up many times. The chain employs TRBV7-9 and TRBJ2-5, with a tentative D call TRBD1 (6 bases). CDR1 and CDR2 from the germline V gene are SEHNR and FQNEAQ (reference sequence). V was cut by 5 bases and J by 4 bases, with 14 bases left in between. This CDR3 has 14 amino acids. CDR3 nucleotide sequence: TGTGCCAGCAGCCCCCCCCAGGGGCCAGAGACCCAGTACTTC. This sequence encodes CASSPPQGPETQYF.

This clonotype was found many times. The gene calls are TRBV15 and TRBJ2-2; D might be TRBD2 (5 bases). CDR3 size: 17 residues. CDR1 and CDR2 (germline): LNHNV, YYDKDF (reference sequence). The V end was cut by 0 bases, the J end by 3 bases, with 14 bases between. CDR3 in amino acids: CATSREDFIDDTGELFF. CDR3 nucleotides: TGTGCCACCAGCAGAGAGGACTTCATAGACGACACCGGGGAGCTGTTTTTT.

This clonotype has at least ten counts. The rearrangement links TRBV12-3 or TRBV12-4 to TRBJ2-3; the D is unclear. Trimming removed 5 bases at V and 4 bases at J, with 10 bases between. This CDR3 spans 13 amino acids. As DNA, the CDR3 is TGTGCCAGCAGTATGGGATATCCAGATACGCAGTATTTT. It translates to CASSMGYPDTQYF.

The sample holds many counts of this clonotype. The chain joins TRBV27 to TRBJ2-5; no firm D call. The CDR3 runs to 14 residues. Per the germline V gene, CDR1 is MNHEY and CDR2 is SMNVEV (reference sequence). The V end lost 2 bases, the J end lost 2 bases, and 9 bases lay between the germline ends. CDR3 sequence: CASSLSQPQETQYF. CDR3 nucleotide sequence: TGTGCCAGCAGTTTAAGTCAGCCACAAGAGACCCAGTACTTC.

CDR3 in amino acids: CATSDETSGTGDTGELFF. The CDR3 region has the DNA TGTGCCACCAGTGATGAAACTTCCGGGACAGGGGACACCGGGGAGCTGTTTTTT. This chain connects TRBV24-1 to TRBJ2-2; 10 bases align to TRBD1. CDR1 and CDR2 from the germline V gene are KGHDR and SFDVKD. The length of the CDR3 is 18 residues. Losses at the gene ends were 3 bases for V and 3 bases for J; bases not matched to a gene: 9.

For this clonotype: No conserved phenylalanine or tryptophan ends this CDR3, so it is likely a read error. The rearrangement links TRBV6-2 or TRBV6-3 to TRBJ2-3; TRBD2 might be the D (6 bases). Deletions cut 2 bases from V and 2 bases from J, with 17 bases between. CDR1 is MNHEY and CDR2 is SVGEGT in the germline V gene. The CDR3 sequence is 17 residues long. The CDR3 nucleotides are TGTGCCAGCAGTTACGAACCACCCGGAGGGCCCACAGATACGCAGTATTAT. This encodes CASSYEPPGGPTDTQYY.

In this sample, this clonotype turned up many times. The chain carries TRBV5-5 and TRBJ1-1, with D maybe TRBD1 (6 bases). From germline, CDR1 is SGHKS and CDR2 YYEKEE (reference sequence). The CDR3 runs 17 residues. The V and J ends lost 4 bases and 4 bases respectively, with 23 bases between them. Here the CDR3 DNA reads TGTGCCAGCAGCCATTCCACCGGGGCAGGGGTGGGCACTGAAGCTTTCTTT. Protein product: CASSHSTGAGVGTEAFF.

This clonotype was recorded many times. J is TRBJ2-1 and V is TRBV27; 11 bases are shared with TRBD2. The trim removed 4 bases at V and 8 bases at J, leaving 7 bases unmatched. This CDR3 has 15 amino acids. The V gene's germline CDR1 is MNHEY and CDR2 SMNVEV (reference sequence). The CDR3, as DNA: TGTGCCAGCAGTTCTCGGACTAGCGGGCTCGATGAGCAGTTCTTC. Its translation: CASSSRTSGLDEQFF.

This clonotype was picked up many times. This chain connects TRBV24-1 to TRBJ2-2; 8 positions match TRBD1. The CDR3 extends over 15 amino acids. Germline CDR1 KGHDR, CDR2 SFDVKD. V shed 1 base and J 6 bases; nucleotides not matched to a gene: 3. CDR3 amino acids: CATSDFGQGPGELFF. The CDR3 nucleotides are TGTGCCACCAGTGATTTCGGACAGGGTCCCGGGGAGCTGTTTTTT.

This clonotype was seen many times. The chain has TRBV7-9 and TRBJ2-1, with TRBD1 identical over 12 bases. The CDR3 totals 16 residues. V dropped 4 bases and J dropped 8; count of bases not matched to a gene: 9. Germline V gene lookup returns CDR1 SEHNR and CDR2 FQNEAQ (reference sequence). CDR3 amino acids: CASSSSGTGGPDEQFF. The CDR3 bases are TGTGCCAGCAGCTCCTCCGGGACAGGGGGCCCAGATGAGCAGTTCTTC.

This clonotype was seen many times. The gene calls are TRBV6-5 and TRBJ2-1; D is uncertain. CDR1 and CDR2 from the germline V gene are MNHEY and SVGAGI. The CDR3 covers 16 residues. V lost 6 bases and J 0 bases, leaving 15 bases between the germline ends. CDR3 coding DNA: TGTGCCAGCAGGTCGTCGATCACAAGCTCCTACAATGAGCAGTTCTTC. Its protein product is CASRSSITSSYNEQFF.

This clonotype was found many times. The genes are TRBV4-2 and TRBJ1-2; 7 bases are a match to TRBD1. CDR3 length: 15 amino acids. The germline gives CDR1 LGHNA, CDR2 YNFKEQ. V lost 1 base, J lost 7 bases, and 9 bases stayed unmatched. The DNA for the CDR3 is TGTGCCAGCAGCCAAGGGGACAGTGATTATGGTGGCTACACCTTC. It yields the protein CASSQGDSDYGGYTF.

In this sample, this clonotype turned up many times. The chain recombines TRBV12-3 or TRBV12-4 with TRBJ2-7; D is unclear. This CDR3 has 12 residues. Trimming stripped 7 bases from V and 0 bases from J, with 7 bases between. This chain's CDR3 is CASTDTSYEQYF. The CDR3 DNA reads as TGTGCCAGCACTGACACCTCCTACGAGCAGTACTTC.